Sequencing of this T cell receptor (beta chain) was carried out in a study of cytomegalovirus exposure and HLA in healthy donors. The primer mix had 60 Vbeta and 13 Jbeta primers. Clones were read by immunoSEQ multiplex PCR, and TCRdb kept only the in-frame ones, dropping some. The repertoire holds approximately 110,000 clones, with over 75% as singletons. This CDR3 spans 15 amino acids. Germline CDR1 and CDR2: SGDLS and YYNGEE. V dropped 0 bases and J dropped 3 bases, with 10 bases sitting between them. At the time of sampling, donors were nominally healthy, though unrecorded immune exposures were likely. About this clone itself: The antigen remains unidentified. The same CDR3 is also encoded by other DNA sequences in this sample.

Points from the study as a whole: In a later analysis, compared with equally common non-associated chains, HLA-associated beta chains were more expanded. The study recorded about 150 TCR beta chains that were cytomegalovirus-associated. Donors were assumed by presence/absence analyses to have roughly uniform sequencing depth.

This sequence originates from a man aged 25 to 45 in good health and CMV-seropositive. The chain uses TRBV9 and TRBJ1-5; a weak D match, TRBD1 (5 bases). Sequencing input: PBMCs. CDR3 region: CASSVGVRDNQPQHF. CDR3 sequence (DNA): TGTGCCAGCAGCGTAGGCGTCAGGGACAATCAGCCCCAGCATTTT. Looking up the rest from reference TRBV9 and TRBJ1-5 gives the full variable domain: DSGVTQTPKHLITATGQRVTLRCSPRSGDLSVYWYQQSLDQGLQFLIQYYNGEERAKGNILERFSAQQFPDLHSELNLSSLELGDSALYFCASSVGVRDNQPQHFGDGTRLSIL.